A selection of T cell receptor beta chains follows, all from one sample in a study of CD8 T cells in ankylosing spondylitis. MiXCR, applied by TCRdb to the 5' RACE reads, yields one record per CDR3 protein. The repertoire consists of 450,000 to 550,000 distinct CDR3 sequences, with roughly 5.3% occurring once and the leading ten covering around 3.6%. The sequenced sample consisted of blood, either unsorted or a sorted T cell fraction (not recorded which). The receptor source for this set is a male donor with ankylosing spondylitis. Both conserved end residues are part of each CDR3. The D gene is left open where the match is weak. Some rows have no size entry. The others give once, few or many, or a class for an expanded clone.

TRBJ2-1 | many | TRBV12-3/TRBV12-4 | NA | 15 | CASSLRSGAYNEQFF | TGTGCCAGCAGTTTACGTAGTGGCGCCTACAATGAGCAGTTCTTC
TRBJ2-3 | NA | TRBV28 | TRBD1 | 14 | CASSHRGRGDTQYF | TGTGCCAGCAGTCACAGGGGGAGAGGAGATACGCAGTATTTT
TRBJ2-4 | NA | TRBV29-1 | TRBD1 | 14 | CSVGQGAPRNIQYF | TGCAGCGTGGGCCAGGGGGCGCCGAGAAACATTCAGTACTTC
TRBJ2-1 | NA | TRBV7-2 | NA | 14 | CASSLARYYDEQFF | TGTGCCAGCAGCTTGGCCCGGTATTATGATGAGCAGTTCTTC
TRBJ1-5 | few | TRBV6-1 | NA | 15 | CASSPWISGNQPQHF | TGTGCCAGCAGTCCTTGGATTAGTGGCAATCAGCCCCAGCATTTT
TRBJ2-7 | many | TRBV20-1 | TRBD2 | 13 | CSAPPGGQYEQYF | TGCAGTGCTCCCCCGGGGGGGCAGTACGAGCAGTACTTC
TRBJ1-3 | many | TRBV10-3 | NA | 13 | CAIRDNSGNTIYF | TGTGCCATCAGGGACAATTCTGGAAACACCATATATTTT
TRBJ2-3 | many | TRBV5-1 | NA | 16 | CASSLDSGVGGDTQYF | TGCGCCAGCAGCTTGGACAGCGGGGTAGGGGGAGATACGCAGTATTTT
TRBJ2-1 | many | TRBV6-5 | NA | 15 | CASSYGTVPSNEQFF | TGTGCCAGCAGTTACGGAACAGTGCCGTCCAATGAGCAGTTCTTC
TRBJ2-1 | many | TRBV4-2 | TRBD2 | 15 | CASSLWGAGGNEQFF | TGTGCCAGCAGCCTCTGGGGAGCGGGGGGAAATGAGCAGTTCTTC
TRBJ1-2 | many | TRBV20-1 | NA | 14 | CSVAIGSGNYGYTF | TGCAGTGTTGCGATTGGTTCGGGCAACTATGGCTACACCTTC
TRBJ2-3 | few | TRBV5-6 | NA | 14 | CASSPYPIADTQYF | TGTGCCAGCAGCCCCTACCCAATCGCAGATACGCAGTATTTT
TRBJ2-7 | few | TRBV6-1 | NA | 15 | CASRPNRTNSYEQYF | TGTGCCAGCAGGCCCAACAGGACAAACTCCTACGAGCAGTACTTC
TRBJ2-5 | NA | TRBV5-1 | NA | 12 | CASSRQEETQYF | TGCGCCAGCAGCCGACAGGAAGAGACCCAGTACTTC
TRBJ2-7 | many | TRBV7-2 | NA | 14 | CASSFLDTVFEQYF | TGTGCCAGCAGCTTTCTCGACACGGTCTTCGAGCAGTACTTC
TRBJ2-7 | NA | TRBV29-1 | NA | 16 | CSVESFGQTSSYEQYF | TGCAGCGTTGAGAGTTTCGGACAAACGAGCTCCTACGAGCAGTACTTC
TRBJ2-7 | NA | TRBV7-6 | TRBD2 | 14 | CASSLERSSGEQYF | TGTGCCAGCAGCTTAGAGCGGTCTAGCGGCGAGCAGTACTTC
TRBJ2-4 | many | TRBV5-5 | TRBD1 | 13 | CASSSGRGNIQYF | TGTGCCAGCAGCTCTGGCAGGGGGAACATTCAGTACTTC
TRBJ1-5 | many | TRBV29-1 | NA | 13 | CSVVLEANQPQHF | TGCAGCGTTGTATTGGAGGCCAATCAGCCCCAGCATTTT
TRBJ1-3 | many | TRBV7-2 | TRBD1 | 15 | CASSRQGLSGNTIYF | TGTGCCAGCAGCCGACAGGGACTCTCTGGAAACACCATATATTTT
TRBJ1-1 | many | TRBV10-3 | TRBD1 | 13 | CAIRQGEATEAFF | TGTGCCATCCGGCAGGGGGAGGCGACTGAAGCTTTCTTT
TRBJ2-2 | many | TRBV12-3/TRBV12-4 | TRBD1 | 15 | CASSWTGWNTGELFF | TGTGCCAGCAGTTGGACAGGTTGGAACACCGGGGAGCTGTTTTTT
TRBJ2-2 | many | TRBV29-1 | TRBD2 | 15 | CSVEDHEGGTGELFF | TGCAGCGTTGAAGATCATGAGGGAGGGACCGGGGAGCTGTTTTTT
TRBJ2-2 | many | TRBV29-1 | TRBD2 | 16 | CSVEDRTSGGTGELFF | TGCAGCGTTGAAGATAGAACTAGCGGGGGAACCGGGGAGCTGTTTTTT
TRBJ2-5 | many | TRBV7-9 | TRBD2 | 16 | CASSLGRERGQETQYF | TGTGCCAGCAGCTTAGGGCGGGAGCGTGGACAAGAGACCCAGTACTTC
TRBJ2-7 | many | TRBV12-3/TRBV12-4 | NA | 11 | CASSRRHEQYF | TGTGCCAGCAGCCGCCGGCACGAGCAGTACTTC
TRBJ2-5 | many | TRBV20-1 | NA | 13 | CSASIRLEETQYF | TGCAGTGCTAGTATCAGGTTGGAGGAGACCCAGTACTTC
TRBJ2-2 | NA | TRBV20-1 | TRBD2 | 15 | CSARTSGRAYGELFF | TGCAGTGCCCGGACTAGCGGGAGGGCATACGGGGAGCTGTTTTTT
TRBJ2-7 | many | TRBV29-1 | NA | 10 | CSVGVHEQYF | TGCAGCGTGGGGGTTCACGAGCAGTACTTC
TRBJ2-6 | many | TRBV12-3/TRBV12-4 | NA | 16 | CASSPPGLKGANVLTF | TGTGCCAGCAGTCCCCCCGGCCTTAAGGGGGCCAACGTCCTGACTTTC
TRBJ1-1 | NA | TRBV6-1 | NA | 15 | CASSRLVTGNTEAFF | TGTGCCAGCAGCCGACTTGTGACAGGGAACACTGAAGCTTTCTTT
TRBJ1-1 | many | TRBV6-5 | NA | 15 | CASSSQDRLGTEAFF | TGTGCCAGCAGTTCCCAAGACAGGTTGGGCACTGAAGCTTTCTTT
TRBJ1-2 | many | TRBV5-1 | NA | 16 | CASSSSTGVPNYGYTF | TGCGCCAGCAGCTCCTCTACAGGAGTGCCCAACTATGGCTACACCTTC
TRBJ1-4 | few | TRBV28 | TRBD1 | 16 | CASTSPTGATNEKLFF | TGTGCCAGCACCTCCCCGACAGGGGCAACTAATGAAAAACTGTTTTTT
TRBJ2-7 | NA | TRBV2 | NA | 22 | CASSGERTGGVTAGEDFYEQYF | TGTGCCAGCAGTGGAGAAAGAACAGGGGGAGTTACAGCGGGGGAAGACTTCTACGAGCAGTACTTC
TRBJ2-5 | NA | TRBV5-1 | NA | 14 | CASSPGDSRETQYF | TGCGCCAGCAGCCCGGGAGACTCGCGGGAGACCCAGTACTTC
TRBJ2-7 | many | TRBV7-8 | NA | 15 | CASSLGWQDLYEQYF | TGTGCCAGCAGCTTAGGATGGCAGGACCTCTACGAGCAGTACTTC
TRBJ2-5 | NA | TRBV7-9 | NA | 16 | CASRPNLDSGTGTQYF | TGTGCCAGCAGACCCAACTTGGACTCCGGCACGGGGACCCAGTACTTC
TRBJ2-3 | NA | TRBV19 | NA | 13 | CATWRAEDHTQYF | TGTGCCACCTGGAGAGCGGAGGACCATACGCAGTATTTT
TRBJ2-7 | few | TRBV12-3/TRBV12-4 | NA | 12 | CASSGRVGEQYF | TGTGCCAGCAGTGGCAGGGTCGGGGAGCAGTACTTC
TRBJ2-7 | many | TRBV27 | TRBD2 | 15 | CASSLRGGLVYEQYF | TGTGCCAGCAGTTTACGGGGGGGACTAGTCTACGAGCAGTACTTC
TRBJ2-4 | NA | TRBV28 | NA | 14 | CASSLTRPVDIQYF | TGTGCCAGCAGTTTAACTCGGCCGGTGGACATTCAGTACTTC
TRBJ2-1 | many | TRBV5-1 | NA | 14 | CASSSYGGYNEQFF | TGCGCCAGCAGCTCTTATGGCGGCTACAATGAGCAGTTCTTC
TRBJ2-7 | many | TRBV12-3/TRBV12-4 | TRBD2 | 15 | CASSPPQRELYEQYF | TGTGCCAGCAGTCCCCCCCAGCGGGAGCTTTACGAGCAGTACTTC
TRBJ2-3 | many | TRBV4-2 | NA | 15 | CASSRGDMETDTQYF | TGTGCCAGCAGCCGGGGGGACATGGAAACAGATACGCAGTATTTT
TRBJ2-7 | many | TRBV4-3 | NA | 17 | CASSQTFGSGELYEQYF | TGCGCCAGCAGCCAAACCTTCGGCTCGGGAGAATTGTACGAGCAGTACTTC
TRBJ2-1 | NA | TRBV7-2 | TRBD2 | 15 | CASSLGTSGTGEQFF | TGTGCCAGCAGCCTTGGGACTAGCGGGACTGGTGAGCAGTTCTTC
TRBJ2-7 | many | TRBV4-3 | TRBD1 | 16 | CASSQLAGTGGLEQYF | TGCGCCAGCAGCCAGCTAGCCGGGACAGGGGGCCTCGAGCAGTACTTC
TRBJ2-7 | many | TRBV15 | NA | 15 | CATSLSRRQSYEQYF | TGTGCCACCAGCCTTTCGAGGAGACAGTCTTACGAGCAGTACTTC
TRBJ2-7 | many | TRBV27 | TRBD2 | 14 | CASSHSGSDYEQYF | TGTGCCAGCAGTCACAGCGGGAGCGACTACGAGCAGTACTTC
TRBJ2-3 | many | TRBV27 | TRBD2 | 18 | CARGRDRGTSGRDDTQYF | TGTGCCAGGGGACGGGACAGGGGGACTAGCGGGAGGGACGATACGCAGTATTTT
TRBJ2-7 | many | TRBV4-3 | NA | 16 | CASSQELGRANYEQYF | TGCGCCAGCAGCCAAGAATTAGGCAGGGCCAACTACGAGCAGTACTTC
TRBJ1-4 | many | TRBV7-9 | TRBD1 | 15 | CASSLPGGSNEKLFF | TGTGCCAGCAGCTTACCAGGGGGCAGTAATGAAAAACTGTTTTTT
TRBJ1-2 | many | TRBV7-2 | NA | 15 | CASSPTDRANYGYTF | TGTGCCAGCAGCCCGACGGACAGAGCTAACTATGGCTACACCTTC
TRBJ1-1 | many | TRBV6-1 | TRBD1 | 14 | CASRSTGQDTEAFF | TGTGCCAGCAGGTCGACAGGGCAGGACACTGAAGCTTTCTTT
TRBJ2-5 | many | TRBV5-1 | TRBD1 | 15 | CASSLEDRGWETQYF | TGCGCCAGCAGCTTGGAGGACAGGGGTTGGGAGACCCAGTACTTC
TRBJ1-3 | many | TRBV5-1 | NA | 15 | CASGRDSGSGNTIYF | TGCGCCAGCGGCCGGGACTCAGGCTCTGGAAACACCATATATTTT
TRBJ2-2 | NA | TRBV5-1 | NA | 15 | CASSLVGSNTGELFF | TGCGCCAGCAGCTTGGTGGGGTCGAACACCGGGGAGCTGTTTTTT
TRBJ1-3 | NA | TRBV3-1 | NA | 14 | CASSHRVAGNTIYF | TGTGCCAGCAGCCATCGGGTGGCCGGAAACACCATATATTTT
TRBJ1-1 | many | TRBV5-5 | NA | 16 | CASSLAPHGGNTEAFF | TGTGCCAGCAGCTTGGCGCCCCACGGTGGGAACACTGAAGCTTTCTTT